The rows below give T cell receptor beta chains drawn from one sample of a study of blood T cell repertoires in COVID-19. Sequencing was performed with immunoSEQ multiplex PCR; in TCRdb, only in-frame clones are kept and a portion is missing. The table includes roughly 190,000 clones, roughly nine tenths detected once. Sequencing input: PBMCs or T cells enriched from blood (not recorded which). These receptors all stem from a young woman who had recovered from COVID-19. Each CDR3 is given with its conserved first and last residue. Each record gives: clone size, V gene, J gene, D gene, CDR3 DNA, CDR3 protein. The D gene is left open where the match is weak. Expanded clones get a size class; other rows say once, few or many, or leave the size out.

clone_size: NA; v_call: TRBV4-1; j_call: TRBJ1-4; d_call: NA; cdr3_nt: TGCGCCAGCAGCCAAAGCCAGCGAAATGAAAAACTGTTTTTT; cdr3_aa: CASSQSQRNEKLFF
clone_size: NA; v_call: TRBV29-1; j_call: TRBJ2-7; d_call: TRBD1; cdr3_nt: TGCAGCGTTGAAGATGGGAACAGGGGGCTCTACGAGCAGTACTTC; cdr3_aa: CSVEDGNRGLYEQYF
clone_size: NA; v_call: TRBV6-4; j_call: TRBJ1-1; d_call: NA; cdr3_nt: TGTGCCAGGTCCTTGTCCACCTTAAGACAGGCCCCTGTTATGAACACTGAAGCTTTCTTT; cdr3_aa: CARSLSTLRQAPVMNTEAFF
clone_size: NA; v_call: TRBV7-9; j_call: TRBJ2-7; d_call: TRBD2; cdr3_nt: TGTGCCAGCTATCAGCGAAGGAGCGGGAGCACCTACGAGCAGTACTTC; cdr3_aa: CASYQRRSGSTYEQYF
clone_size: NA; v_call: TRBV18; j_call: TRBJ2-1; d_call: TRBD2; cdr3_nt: TGTGCCAGCTCACCACCTAGCGGGGTACCCTACAATGAGCAGTTCTTC; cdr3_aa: CASSPPSGVPYNEQFF
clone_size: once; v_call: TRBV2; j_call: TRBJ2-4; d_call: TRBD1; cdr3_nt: TGTGCCAGCATGAGACAGGGCCTAGCCAAAAACATTCAGTACTTC; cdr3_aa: CASMRQGLAKNIQYF
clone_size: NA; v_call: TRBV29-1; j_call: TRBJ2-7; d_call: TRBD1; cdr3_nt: TGCAGCGCACAGGGGGCAGGGGAGCAGTACTTC; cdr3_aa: CSAQGAGEQYF
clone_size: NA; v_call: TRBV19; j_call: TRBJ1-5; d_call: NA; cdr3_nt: TGTGCCAGTAGTCTCCTAAATCAGCCCCAGCATTTT; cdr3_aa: CASSLLNQPQHF
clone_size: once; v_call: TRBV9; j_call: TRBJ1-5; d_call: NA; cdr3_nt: TGTGCCAGCAGCGTAGGTTCCGGGAGCAATCAGCCCCAGCATTTT; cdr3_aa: CASSVGSGSNQPQHF
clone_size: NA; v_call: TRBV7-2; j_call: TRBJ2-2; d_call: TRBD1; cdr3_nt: TGTGCCAGCAGCTTAGCGGGACAGGCCACCGGGGAGCTGTTTTTT; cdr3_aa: CASSLAGQATGELFF